Sequencing of this T cell receptor beta chain was carried out in a study of prognosis after radiotherapy for stage I lung cancer. The wider study: For radiotherapy, patients got SBRT split into 3 to 5 fractions, giving a biologically effective dose of at least 100 Gy.

Findings of the study overall: The median unique TCR clone count dropped from around 10,000 to 6,500 after stereotactic body radiation therapy. There were reportedly differences in TRBV and TRBJ gene usage between patients with and without metastases.

Multiplex PCR, run in two rounds, amplified TCR beta CDR3 from genomic DNA. With primers specific to each TRBV and TRBJ gene, the first-round PCR was performed. TCRdb used MiXCR to reprocess the multiplex PCR reads, holding one entry per CDR3 protein. The sample has tens of thousands of distinct CDR3 sequences, roughly a quarter seen once. This clonotype was detected ten times or more. Its specificity is not known. Germline V gene sequence: CDR1 MNHNS, CDR2 SASEGT. V was pared by 2 bases and J by 3 bases, with 2 bases of the junction left unmatched. This CDR3 spans 14 amino acids. Source: PBMCs, taken before or after stereotactic body radiation therapy (not recorded which). The chain carries TRBV6-1 and TRBJ1-1, with 8 bases aligning to TRBD1. This clonotype was sampled from a donor aged 50 or older with non-small cell lung cancer. Here the CDR3 reads CASSEMGQDTEAFF. For the CDR3, the DNA is TGTGCCAGCAGTGAAATGGGACAGGACACTGAAGCTTTCTTT.